The clone carrying this T cell receptor (beta chain) was picked up many times. Construction of TCR beta libraries was performed using quantitative 5'-RACE with molecular barcodes. Each CDR3 protein gets one entry after TCRdb re-called the 5' RACE reads with MiXCR. The sample records about 170,000 distinct CDR3 sequences, around 20% being singletons. Trimming stripped 4 bases from V and 5 bases from J, with 16 bases between. The germline V gene has CDR1 SGHTS and CDR2 YDEGEE. CDR3 length equals 15 residues. This sample is part of a study of CD8 T cells in ankylosing spondylitis. The V call is TRBV5-8, the J call TRBJ1-5; D is unresolved. Sequenced material: blood, either unsorted or a sorted T cell fraction (not recorded which). This TCR was recovered from a male donor with ankylosing spondylitis or in good health (not recorded which). In DNA form, the CDR3 reads TGTGCCAGCAGCCCCCGGGTCCGTCGAGATCAGCCCCAGCATTTT. As protein: CASSPRVRRDQPQHF.